What follows are 9 T cell receptor beta chains derived from one specimen sequenced in a study of T cell responses to AZD1222 COVID-19 vaccine. The data were produced by immunoSEQ multiplex PCR, yet TCRdb's version contains in-frame clones alone and is incomplete. Found here are approximately 180,000 clones, roughly nine tenths of them singletons; the top ten hold 1.5% to 2%. Sample: peripheral blood, taken on day 0 of AZD1222 vaccination. The source is an adult in good health.

This chain links TRBV7-2 with TRBJ2-7; 8 bases align to TRBD2. V lost 5 bases and J lost 5; bases outside the gene matches: 11. CDR3 size: 15 residues. Germline CDR1 and CDR2: SGHTA and FQGNSA. The CDR3 DNA sequence: TGTGCCAGCAGCCCATACCCCGGGACTAGGAACGAGCAGTACTTC. Amino acid sequence: CASSPYPGTRNEQYF.

J is TRBJ1-4 and V is TRBV19, with D uncertain. The V gene lost 4 bases and the J gene lost 6 bases, with 12 bases spanning the gap. The CDR3 runs to 14 residues. Germline CDR1 is LNHDA and CDR2 is SQIVND (reference sequence). The CDR3 DNA sequence: TGTGCCAGTAGTAGACCTTCGGCGGATGAAAAACTGTTTTTT. This sequence encodes CASSRPSADEKLFF.

The J gene is TRBJ2-1, the V gene TRBV3-1 (or the pseudogene TRBV3-2); the D is unclear. V dropped 7 bases and J dropped 0 bases, with 19 bases sitting between them. Germline-derived CDR1 and CDR2 are LGHDT and YNNKEL (reference sequence). The CDR3 runs to 17 residues. CDR3 amino acids: CASTPNTHPSSYNEQFF. In DNA, the CDR3 is TGTGCCAGCACCCCCAATACGCATCCCAGCTCCTACAATGAGCAGTTCTTC.

The chain has TRBV28 and TRBJ1-1; tentative D call: TRBD1 (6 bases). The CDR3 has 14 residues. Between the trimmed V and J ends, which lost 5 bases and 6 bases, there was a span of 16 bases. The germline gives CDR1 MDHEN, CDR2 SYDVKM. CDR3 sequence: CASSLGQGRAEAFF. The CDR3, as DNA: TGTGCCAGCAGTCTGGGACAAGGGAGGGCTGAAGCTTTCTTT.

DNA of the CDR3: TGTGCCAGCAGCACCGGGCGGGGGGCTGTCACAGATACGCAGTATTTT. It codes for CASSTGRGAVTDTQYF. The V and J genes are TRBV7-3 and TRBJ2-3, with TRBD2 matching over 8 bases. The CDR3 spans 16 residues. V lost 5 bases to trimming and J lost 2 bases; unmatched junction nucleotides: 9. Germline CDR1 reads SGHTA; CDR2 reads FQGTGA.

The gene calls are TRBV4-1 and TRBJ1-4; tentative D call: TRBD1 (5 bases). In germline, CDR1 is MGHRA, CDR2 YSYEKL. V was trimmed by 1 base and J by 8 bases, leaving 20 bases between them. The CDR3 totals 17 residues. Written as DNA, the CDR3 is TGCGCCAGCAGCCAAGCAGGGCTAGGGGTCCCTAGCGAAAAACTGTTTTTT. Residues: CASSQAGLGVPSEKLFF.

The chain links TRBV27 to TRBJ2-7; TRBD1 aligns across 8 bases. Germline V gene lookup returns CDR1 MNHEY and CDR2 SMNVEV (reference sequence). There are 15 residues in the CDR3. After removal of 5 bases from V and 1 base from J, the junction contained 7 bases not matched to a gene. The CDR3 is CASSADRGGSYEQYF. The CDR3, as DNA: TGTGCCAGCAGTGCCGACAGGGGTGGGTCCTACGAGCAGTACTTC.

The chain employs TRBV9 and TRBJ2-1; TRBD2 is a possible D gene (6 bases). The germline gives CDR1 SGDLS, CDR2 YYNGEE. Trimming took off 4 bases at V and 9 bases at J, with 23 bases between the two ends. CDR3 length: 16 amino acids. In DNA, the CDR3 is TGTGCCAGCAGCTTCAGTAGATCGACTAGTTCGGTTGAGCAGTTCTTC. It codes for CASSFSRSTSSVEQFF. Together with reference TRBV9 and TRBJ2-1, the CDR3 gives the full variable domain: DSGVTQTPKHLITATGQRVTLRCSPRSGDLSVYWYQQSLDQGLQFLIQYYNGEERAKGNILERFSAQQFPDLHSELNLSSLELGDSALYFCASSFSRSTSSVEQFFGPGTRLTVL.

The chain is built from TRBV6-5 and TRBJ1-1, with D perhaps TRBD1 (6 bases). This CDR3 spans 14 amino acids. V was shortened by 2 bases and J by 3 bases, with 10 bases between the two germline ends. CDR1 and CDR2 from the germline V gene are MNHEY and SVGAGI. CDR3 loop: CASSYGGPYTEAFF. The CDR3, as DNA: TGTGCCAGCAGTTACGGGGGGCCGTACACTGAAGCTTTCTTT.